This TCR beta chain was obtained from a study of T cell changes during pregnancy in multiple sclerosis. Repertoires were generated with immunoSEQ multiplex PCR, while TCRdb's copy carries only in-frame clones and drops some. The sample has about 68,000 clones; roughly nine tenths are singletons. The CDR3 runs 16 residues. Trimming removed 4 bases from V and 6 bases from J, with 19 bases in between. Germline V CDR1 and CDR2: SGHTA, FQGTGA. The material was peripheral blood, obtained in the second trimester of pregnancy. The origin of this receptor is a female donor in good health, enrolled as a control in a pregnancy study. The gene calls are TRBV7-3 and TRBJ2-1; D is perhaps TRBD2 (5 bases). The CDR3 sequence is CASSSRYPGGVNEQFF. Written as DNA, the CDR3 is TGTGCCAGCAGCTCCCGTTATCCTGGAGGTGTCAATGAGCAGTTCTTC.